This T cell receptor beta chain stems from a study of blood T cells in healthy people across ages. This clonotype turned up a few times. The CDR3 totals 14 residues. A J-beta primer mix and a sample-barcoded 5' primer were used in a second PCR of roughly 6 to 11 cycles. TCRdb re-analysed the 5' RACE reads in MiXCR, keeping a single row per CDR3 protein. Among around 1,600,000 distinct CDR3 sequences listed, approximately 43% were seen once. The sequence derives from a woman in her late teens or twenties in good health. What was sequenced was blood. The chain carries TRBV21-1 and TRBJ1-2; the tabulated D call, TRBD1, remains unverified against the DNA. TRBV21-1 is assigned pseudogene status. CDR3 nucleotide sequence: TGTGCCAGCAGCAAAGGCCCGGGAAACTATGGCTACACCTTC. This sequence encodes CASSKGPGNYGYTF.